This paragraph covers one T cell receptor (beta chain) sequence. The antigen remains unidentified. With 4 bases removed from V and 3 bases from J, the gap between germline ends came to 7 bases. CDR1 WSHSY and CDR2 SAAADI come from the germline V gene. This CDR3 spans 12 amino acids. The data derive from a study of cytomegalovirus exposure and HLA in healthy donors. Study results and caveats: A further, later analysis showed that HLA-associated TCR beta chains (compared with equally common others) were more clonally expanded. It is likely that the observed cluster of highly shared sequence variants was a sequencing artifact. TCR beta chains numbering under 200 were designated cytomegalovirus-associated. Another analysis was done later, and it associated around 15,000 TCR beta sequences with HLA alleles at 0.05 false discovery rate.

The primer mix had 60 Vbeta and 13 Jbeta primers. The data were produced by immunoSEQ multiplex PCR, yet TCRdb's version contains in-frame clones alone and is incomplete. The table has tens of thousands of clones, about 80% seen once; the top ten hold 1.4%. V is TRBV10-2 and J is TRBJ2-7, with D maybe TRBD1 (5 bases). The material sequenced was PBMCs. This receptor was identified in a male donor in good health and CMV-seronegative. The chain's CDR3 is CASSGTSYEQYF. CDR3 sequence (DNA): TGCGCCAGCAGTGGGACAAGCTACGAGCAGTACTTC.